This entry lists 21 T cell receptor beta chains sequenced from one sample in a study of regulatory T cells in long-lasting Graves disease. Described time point: persistent/refractory GD, antithyroid drugs over 5 years with positive TRAb. Researchers made the TCR library from RNA that was extracted from PBMCs. With iRepertoire HTBI primers and Arm-PCR of CDR3 regions, TCR beta libraries were built. TCRdb analysed the multiplex PCR reads with MiXCR anew, one entry per CDR3 protein. The table has almost 350,000 distinct CDR3 sequences, around 20% seen once. The input for sequencing was peripheral blood mononuclear cells (PBMCs), taken when the disease was refractory, from a patient treated with antithyroid drugs. The receptors shown here come from a female donor with Graves disease.

In this sample, this clonotype turned up many times. The V call is TRBV7-9, the J call TRBJ1-4, with D possibly being TRBD1 (6 bases). Germline loops: CDR1 SEHNR, CDR2 FQNEAQ (reference sequence). The CDR3 is 15 amino acids. The germline V and J ends were trimmed by 5 bases and 3 bases, with 13 bases remaining between them. The CDR3 protein is CASSPRDKPNEKLFF. In DNA, the CDR3 is TGTGCCAGCAGCCCGCGGGACAAACCTAATGAAAAACTGTTTTTT.

At least ten counts were recorded for this clonotype. V and J are TRBV28 and TRBJ1-2; 10 bases are shared with TRBD1. The V and J ends lost 6 bases and 13 bases, in that order; junction bases with no gene match: 8. This CDR3 contains 12 residues. Germline values: CDR1 MDHEN, CDR2 SYDVKM. CDR3: CASSRDRGLVTF. CDR3 DNA: TGTGCCAGCAGCCGAGACAGGGGGCTGGTCACCTTC.

At least ten counts were recorded for this clonotype. The rearrangement uses TRBV2 and TRBJ1-2; D unresolved. V was cut by 5 bases and J by 0 bases, with 7 bases left in between. Germline CDR1 SNHLY, CDR2 FYNNEI. This CDR3 has 13 residues. CDR3 amino acids: CASSQQTNYGYTF. The CDR3 DNA reads as TGTGCCAGCAGTCAACAGACTAACTATGGCTACACCTTC.

This clonotype occurred many times. The genes are TRBV7-9 and TRBJ1-6; D not certain. The CDR3 is 14 residues long. Trimming pared 6 bases from V and 5 bases from J, leaving 11 bases between. Germline assignment: CDR1 SEHNR and CDR2 FQNEAQ (reference sequence). The CDR3 protein is CASRTEMNNSPLHF. Here the CDR3 DNA reads TGTGCCAGCAGAACAGAAATGAATAATTCACCCCTCCACTTT.

A few counts support this clonotype. The V and J genes are TRBV9 and TRBJ2-7; 7 bases fit TRBD2. V gave up 4 bases and J gave up 7 bases; unmatched junction bases: 8. The germline gives CDR1 SGDLS, CDR2 YYNGEE. The CDR3 is 13 residues long. The CDR3 DNA sequence: TGTGCCAGCAGCCCGGGACTACCACTGGAGCAGTACTTC. It encodes CASSPGLPLEQYF.

As for this clonotype: This sequence may be a read error, since a much larger clone differs from it by one base. CDR3 coding DNA: TGCAGCATTCTCGTCGCCGCCCTGGGGACCCAGTACTTC. Residues: CSILVAALGTQYF. The chain couples TRBV29-1 to TRBJ2-5; D uncertain. The germline V gene has CDR1 SQVTM and CDR2 ANQGSEA. This CDR3 contains 13 residues. Trimming left V 8 bases short and J 7 bases short, with 20 bases between.

This clonotype was seen repeatedly, ten times or more. The V and J genes are TRBV15 and TRBJ2-7; 8 bases agree with TRBD1. With 0 bases clipped from V and 5 bases from J, the junction kept 6 bases outside the gene matches. CDR1 and CDR2 from the germline V gene are LNHNV and YYDKDF (reference sequence). The CDR3 has 15 residues. The CDR3 here is CATSRDRKTGDEQYF. The DNA for the CDR3 is TGTGCCACCAGCAGAGATCGCAAGACAGGGGACGAGCAGTACTTC.

The V and J genes are TRBV7-9 and TRBJ2-2, with TRBD1 matching 7 bases. V lost 5 bases, J lost 2 bases, and 14 bases stayed unmatched. Germline lookup yields CDR1 SEHNR and CDR2 FQNEAQ (reference sequence). The CDR3 is 18 amino acids. The chain's CDR3 is CASSKRYDGTDNTGELFF. The DNA of the CDR3 is TGTGCCAGCAGCAAACGATACGACGGGACAGATAACACCGGGGAGCTGTTTTTT.

In this sample, this clonotype turned up many times. The chain is built from TRBV11-2 and TRBJ2-7, with 11 bases fitting TRBD1. The length of the CDR3 is 13 residues. The V gene's germline CDR1 is SGHAT and CDR2 FQNNGV. The trim removed 8 bases at V and 5 bases at J, leaving 5 bases unmatched. CDR3 in amino acids: CASSGTGGHEQYF. The CDR3 region has the DNA TGTGCCAGCTCCGGGACAGGGGGTCACGAGCAGTACTTC.

This chain joins TRBV19 and TRBJ1-2; unclear D gene. CDR1 and CDR2 from the germline V gene are LNHDA and SQIVND (reference sequence). V shed 3 bases and J shed 6 bases, with 20 bases lying between them. The CDR3 is made up of 16 amino acids. The CDR3 nucleotides are TGTGCCAGTAGTATTGTAGGGCTGCCGGCCGGAGATGGCTACACCTTC. Translation gives CASSIVGLPAGDGYTF.

The rearrangement uses TRBV12-3 or TRBV12-4 and TRBJ2-3; D is undetermined. V lost 6 bases to trimming and J lost 2 bases, with 6 bases between them. The CDR3 has 12 residues. The CDR3, as DNA: TGTGCCAGCAGCAAAAACACAGATACGCAGTATTTT. It yields the protein CASSKNTDTQYF.

This clonotype occurred many times. The chain has TRBV3-1 and TRBJ1-2, with 7 bases lining up with TRBD1. V was pared by 0 bases and J by 4 bases, with 5 bases of the junction left unmatched. CDR1 and CDR2 from the germline V gene are LGHDT and YNNKEL (reference sequence). The CDR3 is made up of 15 amino acids. CDR3 nucleotides: TGTGCCAGCAGCCAAGATGGGCAGGGGGTCTATGGCTACACCTTC. Protein sequence: CASSQDGQGVYGYTF. Full variable domain (missing parts from reference TRBV3-1 and TRBJ1-2): DTAVSQTPKYLVTQMGNDKSIKCEQNLGHDTMYWYKQDSKKFLKIMFSYNNKELIINETVPNRFSPKSPDKAHLNLHINSLELGDSAVYFCASSQDGQGVYGYTFGSGTRLTVV.

In its sample, this clonotype was seen many times. This rearrangement joins TRBV5-1 to TRBJ2-7; 12 bases are shared with TRBD2. The germline V gene encodes CDR1 SGHRS and CDR2 YFSETQ. The CDR3 is 15 amino acids. The trim removed 4 bases at V and 7 bases at J, leaving 9 bases unmatched. The chain's CDR3 is CASSVTSGGPWEQYF. CDR3 coding DNA: TGCGCCAGCAGCGTGACTAGCGGGGGCCCTTGGGAGCAGTACTTC.

The genes are TRBV13 and TRBJ2-5, with D hard to call. Trimming took off 4 bases at V and 5 bases at J, with 8 bases between the two ends. The CDR3 extends over 12 amino acids. Germline CDR1 is PRHDT and CDR2 is FYEKMQ (reference sequence). CDR3 DNA sequence: TGTGCCAGCAGCTCCACCGGGGAGACCCAGTACTTC. Residues: CASSSTGETQYF.

In this sample, this clonotype turned up a few times. V and J are TRBV6-1 and TRBJ2-7; 15 bases agree with TRBD2. The trim removed 6 bases at V and 1 base at J, leaving 4 bases unmatched. The germline gives CDR1 MNHNS, CDR2 SASEGT. This CDR3 is 16 amino acids long. DNA of the CDR3: TGTGCCAGCAGCGGACTAGCGGGAGGGCCTTCCTACGAGCAGTACTTC. It codes for CASSGLAGGPSYEQYF.

This clonotype came up a few times. This rearrangement joins TRBV4-1 to TRBJ1-1; a weak D match, TRBD1 (5 bases). Germline V CDR1 and CDR2: MGHRA, YSYEKL. V was clipped by 0 bases and J by 12 bases, with 14 bases between them. CDR3 length equals 13 residues. In DNA form, the CDR3 reads TGCGCCAGCAGCCAAGAGCGGGGCCTGATGACTTTCTTT. This gives the protein CASSQERGLMTFF.

The V gene is TRBV12-3 or TRBV12-4, the J gene TRBJ2-3; 13 positions agree with TRBD2. This CDR3 has 16 residues. With V trimmed by 5 bases and J by 4 bases, 6 bases remained unmatched. CDR3 nucleotides: TGTGCCAGCAGTGCGTGGACTAGCGGGGGCCCAGATACGCAGTATTTT. Its translation: CASSAWTSGGPDTQYF.

This rearrangement joins TRBV6-5 to TRBJ1-5; no firm D call. CDR1 and CDR2 (germline): MNHEY, SVGAGI. The CDR3 is 15 amino acids. The V end lost 5 bases, the J end lost 4 bases, and 15 bases lay between the germline ends. CDR3 region: CASSNLAEVNQPQHF. CDR3 in DNA: TGTGCCAGCAGTAACTTGGCAGAAGTAAATCAGCCCCAGCATTTT.

This clonotype has more than one count but fewer than ten. This rearrangement joins TRBV4-1 to TRBJ1-2, with D tentatively TRBD1 (5 bases). The V and J ends lost 4 bases and 13 bases respectively, with 16 bases between them. CDR3 size: 12 residues. The germline CDR1 and CDR2 sequences are MGHRA and YSYEKL. The CDR3 loop reads CASSPGGDLGTF. In nucleotides, the CDR3 is TGCGCCAGCAGCCCCGGAGGGGATCTAGGCACCTTC.

This clonotype was recorded at least ten times. V usage is TRBV28 and J usage is TRBJ2-1; possible D gene TRBD1, 6 bases. From germline, CDR1 is MDHEN and CDR2 SYDVKM. The V and J ends lost 3 bases and 5 bases respectively, with 14 bases between them. This CDR3 has 15 amino acids. CDR3 nucleotide sequence: TGTGCCAGCAGTTTGGGGGCCATGGGGAACAATGAGCAGTTCTTC. It yields the protein CASSLGAMGNNEQFF.

This clonotype came up many times. The J gene is TRBJ2-7, the V gene TRBV5-1, with D possibly TRBD1 on 5 matching bases. CDR1 and CDR2 from the germline V gene are SGHRS and YFSETQ. Deletions cut 1 base from V and 5 bases from J, with 7 bases between. This CDR3 spans 12 amino acids. CDR3 protein: CASSLQGDEQYF. The CDR3 DNA reads as TGCGCCAGCAGCTTGCAGGGCGACGAGCAGTACTTC.